The 10 T cell receptor beta chains given below trace back to one sample, sequenced in a study of graft-versus-host responses after intestinal transplantation. Sequencing was performed with immunoSEQ multiplex PCR; in TCRdb, only in-frame clones are kept and a portion is missing. The sample yields about 120,000 clones, about 93% seen once. No antigen has been identified for these receptors. The sequences come from unstimulated CD4+ T cells sorted from spleen or lymph node cells, collected before intestinal transplant. These receptors originate from a human donor who received an intestinal transplant.

The chain has TRBV4-2 and TRBJ2-5; 9 nucleotides align to TRBD1. Trimming cost V 4 bases and J 2 bases; bases outside gene matches: 2. The CDR3 loop spans 14 amino acids. Germline V lookup: CDR1 LGHNA, CDR2 YNFKEQ. The CDR3 nucleotides are TGTGCCAGCAGCCCGGGACAGGGACAAGAGACCCAGTACTTC. Protein: CASSPGQGQETQYF.

The J gene is TRBJ2-7, the V gene TRBV10-3; TRBD2 matches at 9 bases. Germline V gives CDR1 ENHRY, CDR2 SYGVKD. The CDR3 is made up of 15 amino acids. The V and J ends lost 3 bases and 0 bases, in that order; junction bases with no gene match: 3. CDR3 sequence: CAISEKREDSYEQYF. CDR3 nucleotide sequence: TGTGCCATCAGTGAAAAGCGGGAGGACTCCTACGAGCAGTACTTC.

The genes are TRBV1 and TRBJ1-4; TRBD1, the D gene given by the table, was not confirmed from the DNA. TRBV1 is a listed pseudogene. The CDR3 sequence is 15 residues long. As DNA, the CDR3 is TGCACCAGCAGCCAAAGTGCACAGGGTGAAGAAAAACTGTTTTTT. Protein product: CTSSQSAQGEEKLFF.

As to this clone: This specimen includes other DNA sequences encoding the same CDR3. The gene calls are TRBV5-1 and TRBJ2-5; D is undetermined. The germline gives CDR1 SGHRS, CDR2 YFSETQ. V gave up 0 bases and J gave up 4 bases, with 7 bases separating them. The CDR3 loop spans 13 amino acids. The CDR3 nucleotides read TGCGCCAGCAGCTTGGGGCCAGGAGAGACCCAGTACTTC. As protein: CASSLGPGETQYF.

The CDR3 DNA reads TGTGCCAGCAGTCCGGGACTAGCGGGCTACAATGAGCAGTTCTTC. Protein: CASSPGLAGYNEQFF. V and J are TRBV5-5 and TRBJ2-1, with 12 bases lining up with TRBD2. Germline lookup yields CDR1 SGHKS and CDR2 YYEKEE (reference sequence). V dropped 5 bases and J dropped 3; count of bases not matched to a gene: 3. This CDR3 is 15 amino acids long.

The chain employs TRBV6-5 and TRBJ1-5; D is undetermined. CDR3 size: 15 residues. V lost 6 bases, J lost 2 bases, and 14 bases lay in between. Germline CDR1 MNHEY, CDR2 SVGAGI. Here the CDR3 reads CASRLRGGGNQPQHF. CDR3 coding DNA: TGTGCCAGCAGACTTCGGGGAGGCGGCAATCAGCCCCAGCATTTT.

The chain employs TRBV2 and TRBJ1-2, with 12 bases lining up with TRBD1. The junction had 11 bases not matched to a gene; V was cut back by 4 bases and J by 5 bases. CDR1 is SNHLY and CDR2 is FYNNEI in the germline V gene. This CDR3 has 17 residues. The CDR3: CASSVRDRGLHPYGYTF. CDR3 bases: TGTGCCAGCAGTGTACGGGACAGGGGGCTTCACCCTTATGGCTACACCTTC. Full variable domain (remainder filled in from reference TRBV2 and TRBJ1-2): EPEVTQTPSHQVTQMGQEVILRCVPISNHLYFYWYRQILGQKVEFLVSFYNNEISEKSEIFDDQFSVERPDGSNFTLKIRSTKLEDSAMYFCASSVRDRGLHPYGYTFGSGTRLTVV.

The chain is built from TRBV7-9 and TRBJ2-3, with a weak D call TRBD1 (5 bases). Trimming shortened V by 0 bases and J by 2 bases, and 9 bases separated the two germline ends. CDR3 length equals 15 residues. Germline V lookup: CDR1 SEHNR, CDR2 FQNEAQ (reference sequence). The CDR3 DNA reads as TGTGCCAGCAGCTTAGCCGGTGGGGCCACAGATACGCAGTATTTT. Its translation is CASSLAGGATDTQYF. The full variable domain, rest sourced from reference TRBV7-9 and TRBJ2-3, is DTGVSQNPRHKITKRGQNVTFRCDPISEHNRLYWYRQTLGQGPEFLTYFQNEAQLEKSRLLSDRFSAERPKGSFSTLEIQRTEQGDSAMYLCASSLAGGATDTQYFGPGTRLTVL.

The chain couples TRBV9 to TRBJ1-2; possible D gene TRBD1, 6 bases. The V and J ends lost 4 bases and 4 bases respectively, with 14 bases between them. Germline loops: CDR1 SGDLS, CDR2 YYNGEE. The length of the CDR3 is 14 residues. The DNA of the CDR3 is TGTGCCAGCAGCAGAGAGGGGACACGCTATGGCTACACCTTC. Amino acids: CASSREGTRYGYTF.

The chain combines TRBV18 with TRBJ2-1; TRBD1 matches 7 bases. V shed 6 bases and J 4 bases; nucleotides not matched to a gene: 15. CDR1 is KGHSH, CDR2 LQKENI, per germline. CDR3 length equals 17 residues. CDR3 protein: CASSVSPTGTAYNEQFF. CDR3 sequence (DNA): TGTGCCAGCTCCGTCTCCCCCACCGGGACAGCTTACAATGAGCAGTTCTTC.